These 9 T cell receptor beta chains were sequenced from one sample in a study of molecular identifiers for immune sequencing clone quantification. TCRdb reanalysed the PCR reads using MiXCR and keeps one entry per CDR3 protein. The sample includes approximately 500,000 distinct CDR3 sequences, over 20% of them seen just once. Sequencing was carried out using naive CD8+ T cells from blood, with Jurkat cell RNA spiked in. Subset described: FACS-sorted CD8+CD4-CCR7+CD45RA+ naive T cells. Receptors originate from a human donor in good health. Some libraries in this study had Jurkat cell RNA spiked in.

Concerning this clonotype: A clone one base away is much larger, so this may be a read error. V usage is TRBV12-5 and J usage is TRBJ1-1; the D is unclear. The V end was cut by 5 bases, the J end by 4 bases, with 14 bases between. The germline V gene has CDR1 LGHNT and CDR2 FRNRAP. This CDR3 spans 14 amino acids. CDR3: CASGHWPVSTEAFF. The CDR3 DNA is TGTGCTAGTGGTCATTGGCCCGTGAGCACTGAAGCTTTCTTT. The entire variable domain, with the rest obtained from reference TRBV12-5 and TRBJ1-1, is as follows: DARVTQTPRHKVTEMGQEVTMRCQPILGHNTVFWYRQTMMQGLELLAYFRNRAPLDDSGMPKDRFSAEMPDATLATLKIQPSEPRDSAVYFCASGHWPVSTEAFFGQGTRLTVV.

This clonotype came up many times. The chain links TRBV29-1 to TRBJ2-7; no firm D call. The CDR3 covers 12 residues. Germline V CDR1 and CDR2: SQVTM, ANQGSEA. The ends were cut back, 7 bases at V and 0 bases at J, with 10 bases in the middle. In DNA, the CDR3 is TGCAGCGCACGCGAGAGCTCCTACGAGCAGTACTTC. Its translation is CSARESSYEQYF.

The chain links TRBV19 to TRBJ1-1, with 7 bases identical to TRBD1. V was pared by 5 bases and J by 3 bases, with 6 bases of the junction left unmatched. This CDR3 comprises 14 residues. The germline CDR1 and CDR2 sequences are LNHDA and SQIVND (reference sequence). The CDR3, as DNA: TGTGCCAGTAGTGCCACAGGGGCATACACTGAAGCTTTCTTT. Its translation: CASSATGAYTEAFF.

In this sample, this clonotype turned up a few times. The gene calls are TRBV6-5 and TRBJ2-1; D is perhaps TRBD1 (7 bases). The length of the CDR3 is 13 residues. CDR1 is MNHEY, CDR2 SVGAGI, per germline. V shed 6 bases and J shed 4 bases, with 10 bases lying between them. This CDR3 is CASSRGVYNEQFF. DNA of the CDR3: TGTGCCAGCAGCAGGGGGGTTTACAATGAGCAGTTCTTC.

V is TRBV12-3 or TRBV12-4 and J is TRBJ2-7; D assignment may be TRBD1 or TRBD2 (8 bases each). The CDR3 sequence is 15 residues long. Trimming took 2 bases from V and 5 from J, leaving 16 bases between them. The DNA for the CDR3 is TGTGCCAGCAGTTTACTCAGCGGGGGACAGGACGAGCAGTACTTC. The encoded protein is CASSLLSGGQDEQYF.

This clonotype was observed at least ten times. The V and J genes are TRBV28 and TRBJ2-2; D may be TRBD2 (5 bases). The V gene lost 2 bases and the J gene lost 7 bases, with 8 bases spanning the gap. The CDR3 extends over 13 amino acids. Germline V gene lookup returns CDR1 MDHEN and CDR2 SYDVKM. The chain's CDR3 is CASSLPAGGELFF. The CDR3 bases are TGTGCCAGCAGTTTACCGGCGGGCGGGGAGCTGTTTTTT.

This clonotype was detected ten times or more. J is TRBJ2-3 and V is TRBV4-3, with TRBD2 matching over 7 bases. The germline V gene encodes CDR1 LGHNA and CDR2 YSLEER. The CDR3 sequence is 15 residues long. V lost 4 bases to trimming and J lost 1 base; unmatched junction nucleotides: 5. CDR3 coding DNA: TGCGCCAGCAGCCTAAGCGGGATCCGCACAGATACGCAGTATTTT. This translates into CASSLSGIRTDTQYF.

The CDR3 nucleotides are TGCGCCAGCAGCCCAGGTCCTTATATGAACACTGAAGCTTTCTTT. Its protein product is CASSPGPYMNTEAFF. The genes are TRBV4-1 and TRBJ1-1; no clear D gene. This CDR3 comprises 15 residues. Germline loops: CDR1 MGHRA, CDR2 YSYEKL. With 4 bases removed from V and 0 bases from J, the gap between germline ends came to 12 bases.

To note about this clonotype: A read error is possible here, since a much larger clone lies one base away. Here the CDR3 omits its conserved ending phenylalanine or tryptophan, so a read error is the likely source. The gene calls are TRBV2 and TRBJ2-3; no definite D call. Germline V gene data show CDR1 as SNHLY and CDR2 as FYNNEI. CDR3 length equals 15 residues. V was shortened by 4 bases and J by 4 bases, with 15 bases between the two germline ends. CDR3: CASSGPKDVADTQYV. The CDR3 coding sequence is TGTGCCAGCAGTGGCCCGAAGGATGTCGCAGATACGCAGTATGTT.